Listed below are T cell receptor beta chains from one sample, sequenced in a study of blood T cell repertoires in COVID-19. The method was immunoSEQ multiplex PCR; TCRdb's version includes in-frame clones alone and lacks a portion of them. The data hold 350,000 to 450,000 clones, with just over 90% observed a single time. The sample taken for sequencing was PBMCs or T cells enriched from blood (not recorded which). The source is a woman between 40 and 50 years old who had been exposed to COVID-19. CDR3s include the opening cysteine and the closing phenylalanine or tryptophan. A D gene is named only where the DNA matches it firmly. Some rows mark clone size as missing; the rest say once, few, many or name a class of expanded clone.

TRBJ1-1	.	TRBV15	.	TGTGCCACCCAACAGAACACTGAAGCTTTCTTT	CATQQNTEAFF
TRBJ2-2	few	TRBV6-5	.	TGTGCCAGCAGTCCCACTAGCTTTGTCACCGGGGAGCTGTTTTTT	CASSPTSFVTGELFF
TRBJ2-3	once	TRBV19	TRBD1	TGTGCCAGTAGTATAAGGGGACAGGGTTCTCCAGATACGCAGTATTTT	CASSIRGQGSPDTQYF
TRBJ1-2	.	TRBV11-3	TRBD1	TGTGCCAGCAGCCTCGACCGGGACAGGGGGGATGGCTACACCTTC	CASSLDRDRGDGYTF
TRBJ2-7	.	TRBV5-1	TRBD2	TGCGCCAGCAGCATGGTAGGGCGACTAGCGGGTCTCCGCGAGCAGTACTTC	CASSMVGRLAGLREQYF
TRBJ1-5	.	TRBV5-5	.	TGTGCCAGCAGCAGGAGGGACGGAGGCAATCAGCCCCAGCATTTT	CASSRRDGGNQPQHF
TRBJ2-3	.	TRBV24-1	TRBD2	TGTGCCACCAGCGGGGCTTCGGGAGGATACACAGATACGCAGTATTTT	CATSGASGGYTDTQYF
TRBJ2-1	.	TRBV18	TRBD1	TGTGCCAGCTCACCTGGACAGGGTAACTACAATGAGCAGTTCTTC	CASSPGQGNYNEQFF
TRBJ2-6	.	TRBV6-1	TRBD1	TGTGCCAGCAGTGAATGGACAGGGGGTTCTGGGGCCAACGTCCTGACTTTC	CASSEWTGGSGANVLTF
TRBJ2-5	once	TRBV7-9	.	TGTGCCAGCACCCGGACACACCAGGTTGAGACCCAGTACTTC	CASTRTHQVETQYF
TRBJ2-1	once	TRBV20-1	TRBD1	TGCAGTGCTAGTCAGTCTGGACAGGGCCATGAGCAGTTCTTC	CSASQSGQGHEQFF
TRBJ2-5	.	TRBV5-1	.	TGCGCCAGCAGCTCCCCGGGACTCCAAGAGACCCAGTACTTC	CASSSPGLQETQYF
TRBJ1-4	.	TRBV12-3/TRBV12-4	.	TGTGCCAGCAGTACCCGGACAGAAGGAAAACTGTTTTTT	CASSTRTEGKLFF
TRBJ1-1	once	TRBV19	TRBD1	TGTGCCAGTGGGCAAACAGGGGCCAGCACTGAAGCTTTCTTT	CASGQTGASTEAFF
TRBJ1-6	.	TRBV7-2	.	TGTGCCAGCGGACTACCTGACACTTCACCCCTCCACTTT	CASGLPDTSPLHF
TRBJ2-1	.	TRBV24-1	TRBD2	TGTGCCACCAGTGACCGGGGGGGACGACCCATGGCGGGAGGGCCGATTAATGAGCAGTTCTTC	CATSDRGGRPMAGGPINEQFF
TRBJ1-1	.	TRBV15	TRBD1	TGTGCCACCAGCAGAGGGACAGGGAAGAACACTGAAGCTTTCTTT	CATSRGTGKNTEAFF
TRBJ1-4	.	TRBV7-2	.	TGTGCCAGCAGCTCCAACAGGGCAACTAATGAAAAACTGTTTTTT	CASSSNRATNEKLFF
TRBJ1-2	.	TRBV5-4	TRBD1	TGTGCCAGCAGCTTGTTAGGACAGGGTACCTATGGCTACACCTTC	CASSLLGQGTYGYTF
TRBJ2-2	.	TRBV27	.	TGTGCCAGCAGGGAAACAGGGCCCGGGGAGCTGTTTTTT	CASRETGPGELFF
TRBJ1-2	.	TRBV29-1	.	TGCAGCGTTGGGGGACAAGGGAACGGCTACACCTTC	CSVGGQGNGYTF
TRBJ2-7	few	TRBV2	.	TGTGCCAGCAGAGCTTACTACGAGCAGTACTTC	CASRAYYEQYF